A single sample is the source of the 30 T cell receptor beta chains below, sequenced in a study of T-cell memory formation after mild COVID-19. TCRdb re-called the 5' RACE reads with MiXCR, one entry per CDR3 protein. The table has 550,000 to 700,000 distinct CDR3 sequences, 15% to 20% seen once. The sequencing input was PBMCs or a T cell subset sorted from them (not recorded which). All receptors come from an adult woman who had mild COVID-19 (a few samples of this study predate the infection). Cell type and time point are not known.

The chain joins TRBV28 to TRBJ1-3, with 8 bases aligning to TRBD1. CDR1 and CDR2 from the germline V gene are MDHEN and SYDVKM. V gave up 4 bases and J gave up 4 bases; unmatched junction bases: 6. This CDR3 comprises 15 residues. The CDR3, as DNA: TGTGCCAGCAGTTCGACAGGGGACGCGGGAAACACCATATATTTT. It codes for CASSSTGDAGNTIYF.

DNA for the CDR3: TGTGCCAGCAGTTTACGAAGAACAGAGAACTATGGCTACACCTTC. Its protein product is CASSLRRTENYGYTF. The V and J genes are TRBV6-5 and TRBJ1-2; the D is unclear. The V gene's germline CDR1 is MNHEY and CDR2 SVGAGI. This CDR3 region has 15 residues. V dropped 4 bases and J dropped 2 bases, with 14 bases sitting between them.

The chain couples TRBV7-8 to TRBJ2-7; TRBD1 agrees at 11 bases. This CDR3 is built from 14 residues. Losses at the gene ends were 5 bases for V and 6 bases for J; bases not matched to a gene: 6. Germline CDR1 and CDR2: SGHVS and FQNEAQ. CDR3 DNA: TGTGCCAGCAGCCGGGACAGGGGGTTCTTCGAGCAGTACTTC. Protein: CASSRDRGFFEQYF.

In this sample, this clonotype turned up a few times. The J gene is TRBJ2-5, the V gene TRBV6-5; possibly TRBD1 or TRBD2 for D (6 bases each). The V gene's germline CDR1 is MNHEY and CDR2 SVGAGI. Trimming removed 5 bases from V and 5 bases from J, with 18 bases in between. This CDR3 comprises 15 residues. CDR3 amino acids: CASSQGPGGRETQYF. The CDR3 coding sequence is TGTGCCAGCAGTCAGGGTCCTGGGGGGCGGGAGACCCAGTACTTC.

In DNA form, the CDR3 reads TGCAGTGCTAGTATGGCTAGCGGGTCGACAGATACGCAGTATTTT. It codes for CSASMASGSTDTQYF. The gene calls are TRBV20-1 and TRBJ2-3, with 8 bases matching TRBD2. V gave up 3 bases and J gave up 3 bases; unmatched junction bases: 8. This CDR3 is 15 amino acids long. Germline V lookup: CDR1 DFQATT, CDR2 SNEGSKA (reference sequence).

The chain recombines TRBV28 with TRBJ2-7, with D unclear. Per germline, CDR1 MDHEN and CDR2 SYDVKM. V shed 6 bases and J shed 6 bases, with 12 bases lying between them. CDR3 length: 12 amino acids. CDR3 residues: CASSSQLGEQYF. For the CDR3, the DNA is TGTGCCAGCAGCTCCCAACTCGGCGAGCAGTACTTC.

This clonotype was seen a handful of times. This sequence joins TRBV12-3 or TRBV12-4 and TRBJ2-3, with 9 bases that match TRBD1. The length of the CDR3 is 14 residues. V lost 6 bases, J lost 6 bases, and 7 bases stayed unmatched. The CDR3 DNA follows: TGTGCCAGCAGCCGTAGGACAGGGGCCGATACGCAGTATTTT. The encoded protein is CASSRRTGADTQYF.

The sample holds a few counts of this clonotype. This chain links TRBV24-1 with TRBJ2-4; D tentatively fits TRBD1 or TRBD2 (5 bases each). Germline CDR1 KGHDR, CDR2 SFDVKD. Between the trimmed V and J ends, which lost 2 bases and 2 bases, there was a span of 12 bases. The CDR3 extends over 16 amino acids. CDR3 in DNA: TGTGCCACCAGTGATTCGGGAAGGGGTTCCAAAAACATTCAGTACTTC. Encoded protein: CATSDSGRGSKNIQYF.

The chain carries TRBV18 and TRBJ2-1; 14 bases fit TRBD2. CDR1 and CDR2 (germline): KGHSH, LQKENI. Trimming cost V 7 bases and J 8 bases; bases outside gene matches: 4. The CDR3 has 14 residues. In DNA form, the CDR3 reads TGTGCCAGCTTCGGGACTAGCGGGAGCCATGAGCAGTTCTTC. It yields the protein CASFGTSGSHEQFF.

The chain combines TRBV12-3 or TRBV12-4 with TRBJ2-1; D may correspond to TRBD1 or TRBD2 (5 bases each). The CDR3 is made up of 15 amino acids. The V end lost 3 bases, the J end lost 5 bases, and 14 bases lay between the germline ends. CDR3 DNA: TGTGCCAGCAGTTTTCTGGGACGCAAAAACAATGAGCAGTTCTTC. Translated, it gives CASSFLGRKNNEQFF.

The chain uses TRBV4-3 and TRBJ2-7; 8 bases are shared with TRBD1. Losses at the gene ends were 0 bases for V and 5 bases for J; bases not matched to a gene: 9. Germline values: CDR1 LGHNA, CDR2 YSLEER. The CDR3 totals 16 residues. DNA for the CDR3: TGCGCCAGCAGCCAAGATAGGGGGACAGGCAGCCACGAGCAGTACTTC. Its protein product is CASSQDRGTGSHEQYF.

The chain uses TRBV9 and TRBJ1-5; D is uncertain. The V and J ends lost 0 bases and 6 bases respectively, with 13 bases between them. CDR3 length: 15 residues. Germline V CDR1 and CDR2: SGDLS, YYNGEE. CDR3 in DNA: TGTGCCAGCAGCGTAGCTGGACGGTCCGGTCAGCCCCAGCATTTT. This sequence encodes CASSVAGRSGQPQHF.

The chain is built from TRBV3-1 and TRBJ2-1, with TRBD2 matching over 7 bases. There are 14 residues in the CDR3. V gave up 3 bases and J gave up 8 bases; unmatched junction bases: 7. Germline loops: CDR1 LGHDT, CDR2 YNNKEL (reference sequence). The CDR3 region is CASSHQREAYEQFF. The CDR3 nucleotides read TGTGCCAGCAGCCACCAGCGGGAAGCGTATGAGCAGTTCTTC.

The chain couples TRBV20-1 to TRBJ2-7, with no clear D. The CDR3 spans 14 residues. Germline CDR1 and CDR2: DFQATT and SNEGSKA (reference sequence). Between the trimmed V and J ends, which lost 0 bases and 2 bases, there was a span of 11 bases. CDR3 bases: TGCAGTGCTAGAGATCGAGAGTGGACCTACGAGCAGTACTTC. Amino acid sequence: CSARDREWTYEQYF.

This clonotype was seen only a few times. This rearrangement joins TRBV20-1 to TRBJ1-3; tentatively, D is TRBD1 (5 bases). Germline values: CDR1 DFQATT, CDR2 SNEGSKA (reference sequence). The CDR3 spans 16 residues. V was pared by 3 bases and J by 0 bases, with 15 bases between. The CDR3 coding sequence is TGCAGTGCTAGGGGACGTATGAAACTCTCTGGAAACACCATATATTTT. It encodes CSARGRMKLSGNTIYF.

In its sample, this clonotype was seen a few times. The rearrangement joins TRBV9 to TRBJ2-1; TRBD2 matches at 9 bases. The germline CDR1 and CDR2 sequences are SGDLS and YYNGEE. J lost 9 bases, V lost 0 bases, and 7 bases had no gene match. The CDR3 contains 15 residues. CDR3 DNA: TGTGCCAGCAGCGTAGTTGGCGGGAGGGCCATTGAGCAGTTCTTC. It yields the protein CASSVVGGRAIEQFF.

The rearrangement links TRBV27 to TRBJ2-1, with 10 bases lining up with TRBD2. There are 14 residues in the CDR3. Germline V gene data show CDR1 as MNHEY and CDR2 as SMNVEV (reference sequence). With 8 bases clipped from V and 6 bases from J, the junction kept 7 bases outside the gene matches. The CDR3 nucleotides read TGTGCCAGCTCCATAGCGGGAGGATTCAATGAGCAGTTCTTC. It is translated as CASSIAGGFNEQFF.

The sample holds a few counts of this clonotype. The chain has TRBV7-2 and TRBJ1-5, with D possibly matching TRBD1 (5 bases). Looked up from germline, CDR1 is SGHTA and CDR2 is FQGNSA. This CDR3 is built from 17 residues. V shed 5 bases and J shed 2 bases, with 19 bases lying between them. The CDR3 protein is CASSNRAQGFGNQPQHF. The CDR3, as DNA: TGTGCCAGCAGCAATAGGGCCCAGGGATTCGGCAATCAGCCCCAGCATTTT.

This clonotype was detected many times. The CDR3 reads CSVKKMVGGKGFYEQYF. Written as DNA, the CDR3 is TGCAGCGTTAAAAAAATGGTCGGGGGCAAGGGATTCTACGAGCAGTACTTC. The rearrangement links TRBV29-1 to TRBJ2-7, with D perhaps matching TRBD1 or TRBD2 (6 bases each). V lost 5 bases and J lost 3, with 26 bases in between. The CDR3 is made up of 17 amino acids. In germline, CDR1 is SQVTM, CDR2 ANQGSEA.

The table lists this clonotype with a few counts. The chain carries TRBV5-5 and TRBJ1-3; D is unresolved. V shed 0 bases and J shed 0 bases, with 13 bases lying between them. Germline CDR1 and CDR2: SGHKS and YYEKEE (reference sequence). This CDR3 is built from 17 residues. CDR3 loop: CASSLEVGRSSGNTIYF. DNA of the CDR3: TGTGCCAGCAGCTTGGAAGTCGGCCGTTCCTCTGGAAACACCATATATTTT.

The chain links TRBV2 to TRBJ2-3, with D possibly matching TRBD2 (5 bases). Between the trimmed V and J ends, which lost 8 bases and 5 bases, there was a span of 20 bases. Germline V CDR1 and CDR2: SNHLY, FYNNEI. The CDR3 sequence is 15 residues long. CDR3 DNA: TGTGCCAGCTCGGAGGTCTTAGGTGGGCGAGATACGCAGTATTTT. Its protein is CASSEVLGGRDTQYF.

This clonotype was observed a handful of times. The V gene is TRBV4-1, the J gene TRBJ2-4; 7 bases line up with TRBD1. V lost 0 bases, J lost 9 bases, and 5 bases stayed unmatched. Germline lookup yields CDR1 MGHRA and CDR2 YSYEKL. The CDR3 extends over 14 amino acids. The CDR3 DNA is TGCGCCAGCAGCCAAGAGGACAGGCGCGGCATTCAGTACTTC. It is translated as CASSQEDRRGIQYF.

This clonotype has just a few counts. J is TRBJ2-1 and V is TRBV20-1; D is uncertain. CDR1 is DFQATT, CDR2 SNEGSKA, per germline (reference sequence). The V end lost 1 base, the J end lost 5 bases, and 12 bases lay between the germline ends. The CDR3 consists of 14 residues. The CDR3 loop is CSARVEAQDNEQFF. The CDR3 bases are TGCAGTGCTAGAGTTGAGGCCCAGGACAATGAGCAGTTCTTC.

The chain links TRBV6-5 to TRBJ2-5, with D possibly being TRBD1 or TRBD2 (5 bases each). The germline gives CDR1 MNHEY, CDR2 SVGAGI. The CDR3 is 17 residues long. Trimming took off 6 bases at V and 2 bases at J, with 22 bases between the two ends. The CDR3: CASSSDVGGRGQETQYF. The CDR3 bases are TGTGCCAGCAGCAGCGACGTTGGGGGTCGAGGGCAAGAGACCCAGTACTTC.

This clonotype was seen a handful of times. The V and J genes are TRBV20-1 and TRBJ2-3; 12 positions agree with TRBD2. The V and J ends lost 1 base and 0 bases, in that order; junction bases with no gene match: 2. The CDR3 extends over 16 amino acids. Germline assignment: CDR1 DFQATT and CDR2 SNEGSKA (reference sequence). The CDR3 spells CSARVGTSGSTDTQYF. The CDR3 DNA sequence: TGCAGTGCTAGAGTAGGGACTAGCGGGAGCACAGATACGCAGTATTTT.

The chain recombines TRBV24-1 with TRBJ1-5; D is undetermined. V lost 7 bases and J lost 3, with 9 bases in between. The CDR3 totals 13 residues. From germline, CDR1 is KGHDR and CDR2 SFDVKD. The CDR3 here is CATSGPNNQPQHF. The CDR3 DNA is TGTGCCACCAGCGGACCGAACAATCAGCCCCAGCATTTT.

V usage is TRBV5-1 and J usage is TRBJ2-1; D tentatively fits TRBD1 or TRBD2 (7 bases each). V lost 5 bases, J lost 7 bases, and 22 bases lay in between. Germline CDR1 reads SGHRS; CDR2 reads YFSETQ. The CDR3 is 16 amino acids. The CDR3 DNA is TGCGCCAGCAGATTGACCCCAGGGGGAGGGCTAAATGAGCAGTTCTTC. Translation: CASRLTPGGGLNEQFF.

The chain is built from TRBV27 and TRBJ1-2; no clear D. Germline loops: CDR1 MNHEY, CDR2 SMNVEV (reference sequence). V lost 7 bases to trimming and J lost 3 bases, with 12 bases between them. The CDR3 has 13 amino acids. The CDR3, as DNA: TGTGCCAGCACTGGCAGACCCGACTATGGCTACACCTTC. It specifies CASTGRPDYGYTF.

The sample holds a few counts of this clonotype. The rearrangement links TRBV12-3 or TRBV12-4 to TRBJ1-5, with a weak D call TRBD1 (5 bases). V was shortened by 4 bases and J by 1 base, with 5 bases between the two germline ends. This CDR3 contains 13 residues. CDR3 in DNA: TGTGCCAGCAGTTGGGGGAGCAATCAGCCCCAGCATTTT. It encodes CASSWGSNQPQHF.

V usage is TRBV27 and J usage is TRBJ2-2; 7 bases fit TRBD2. V shed 5 bases and J 8 bases; nucleotides not matched to a gene: 8. In germline, CDR1 is MNHEY, CDR2 SMNVEV (reference sequence). This CDR3 has 14 amino acids. In nucleotides, the CDR3 is TGTGCCAGCAGTGACCAACTAGCGTCGGGGGAGCTGTTTTTT. As protein: CASSDQLASGELFF.